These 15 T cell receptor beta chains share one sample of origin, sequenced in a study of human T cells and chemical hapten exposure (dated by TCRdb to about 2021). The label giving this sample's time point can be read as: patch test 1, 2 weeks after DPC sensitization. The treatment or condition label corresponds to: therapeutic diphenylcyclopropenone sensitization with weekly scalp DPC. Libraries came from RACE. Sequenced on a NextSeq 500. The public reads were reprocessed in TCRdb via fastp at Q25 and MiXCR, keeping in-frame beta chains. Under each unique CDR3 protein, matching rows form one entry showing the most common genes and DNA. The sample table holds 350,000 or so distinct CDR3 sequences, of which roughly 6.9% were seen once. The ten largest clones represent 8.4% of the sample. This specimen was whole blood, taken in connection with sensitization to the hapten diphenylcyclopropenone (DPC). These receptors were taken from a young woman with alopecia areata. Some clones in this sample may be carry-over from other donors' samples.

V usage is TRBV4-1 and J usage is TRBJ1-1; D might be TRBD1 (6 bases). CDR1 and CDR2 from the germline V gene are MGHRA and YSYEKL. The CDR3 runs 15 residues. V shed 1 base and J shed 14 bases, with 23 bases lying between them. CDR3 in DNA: TGCGCCAGCAGCCAAGGGGCAGGGGCCGCTAACGACGCGTTCTTT. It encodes CASSQGAGAANDAFF.

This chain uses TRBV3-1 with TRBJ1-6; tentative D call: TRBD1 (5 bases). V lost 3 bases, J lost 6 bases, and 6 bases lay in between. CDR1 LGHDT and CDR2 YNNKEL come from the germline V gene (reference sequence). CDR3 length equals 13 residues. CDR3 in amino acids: CASSQGLNSPLHF. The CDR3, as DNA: TGTGCCAGCAGCCAGGGGCTTAATTCACCCCTCCACTTT.

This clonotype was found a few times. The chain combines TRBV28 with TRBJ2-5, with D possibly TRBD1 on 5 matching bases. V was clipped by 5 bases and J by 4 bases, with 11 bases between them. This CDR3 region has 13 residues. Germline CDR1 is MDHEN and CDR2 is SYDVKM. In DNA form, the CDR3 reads TGTGCCAGCAGTCCCGGACACGGAGAGACCCAGTACTTC. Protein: CASSPGHGETQYF. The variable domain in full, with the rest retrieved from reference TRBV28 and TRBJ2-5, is DVKVTQSSRYLVKRTGEKVFLECVQDMDHENMFWYRQDPGLGLRLIYFSYDVKMKEKGDIPEGYSVSREKKERFSLILESASTNQTSMYLCASSPGHGETQYFGPGTRLLVL.

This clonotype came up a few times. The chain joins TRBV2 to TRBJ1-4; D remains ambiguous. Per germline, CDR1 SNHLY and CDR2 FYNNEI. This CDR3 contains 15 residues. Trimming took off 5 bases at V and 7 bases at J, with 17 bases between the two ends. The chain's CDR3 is CASSTSVPRLEKLFF. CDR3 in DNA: TGTGCCAGCAGTACTTCAGTGCCGAGGCTTGAAAAACTGTTTTTT.

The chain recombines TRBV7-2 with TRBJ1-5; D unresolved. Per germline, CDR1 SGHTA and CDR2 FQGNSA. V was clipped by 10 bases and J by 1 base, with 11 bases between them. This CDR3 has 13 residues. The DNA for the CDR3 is TGTGCCACGGCGTGGGTGAGCAATCAGCCCCAGCATTTT. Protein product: CATAWVSNQPQHF.

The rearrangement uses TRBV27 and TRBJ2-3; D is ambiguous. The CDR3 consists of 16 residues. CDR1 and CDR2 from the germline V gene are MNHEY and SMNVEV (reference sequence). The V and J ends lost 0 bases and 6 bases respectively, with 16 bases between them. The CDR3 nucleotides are TGTGCCAGCAGTTTATCCGGGCCAACCGTAGCTGATACGCAGTATTTT. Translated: CASSLSGPTVADTQYF.

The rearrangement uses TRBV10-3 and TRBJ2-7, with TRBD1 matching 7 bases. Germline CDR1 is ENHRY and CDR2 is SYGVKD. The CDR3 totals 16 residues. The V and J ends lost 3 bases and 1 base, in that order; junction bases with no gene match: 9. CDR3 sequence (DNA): TGTGCCATCAGTGAAAGAGACAGGGAAGGGTCCTACGAGCAGTACTTC. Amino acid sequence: CAISERDREGSYEQYF.

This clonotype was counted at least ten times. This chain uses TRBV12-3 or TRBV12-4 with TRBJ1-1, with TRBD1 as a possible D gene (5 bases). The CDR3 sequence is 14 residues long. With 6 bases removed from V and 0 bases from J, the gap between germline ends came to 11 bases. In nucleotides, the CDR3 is TGTGCCAGCAGCCAAGGGACCGTGAACACTGAAGCTTTCTTT. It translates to CASSQGTVNTEAFF.

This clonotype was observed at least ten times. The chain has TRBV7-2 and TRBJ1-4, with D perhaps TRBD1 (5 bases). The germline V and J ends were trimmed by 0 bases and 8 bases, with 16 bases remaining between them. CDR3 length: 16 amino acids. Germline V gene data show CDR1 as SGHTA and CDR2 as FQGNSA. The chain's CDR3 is CASSLAGLPNVEKLFF. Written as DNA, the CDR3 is TGTGCCAGCAGCTTAGCGGGACTTCCAAACGTCGAAAAACTGTTTTTT.

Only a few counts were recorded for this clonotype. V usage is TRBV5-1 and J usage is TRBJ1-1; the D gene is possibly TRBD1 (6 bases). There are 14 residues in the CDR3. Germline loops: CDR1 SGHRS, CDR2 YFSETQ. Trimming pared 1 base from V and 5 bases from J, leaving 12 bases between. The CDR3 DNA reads TGCGCCAGCAGCTTGAACGGGGGCGGAACTGAAGCTTTCTTT. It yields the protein CASSLNGGGTEAFF.

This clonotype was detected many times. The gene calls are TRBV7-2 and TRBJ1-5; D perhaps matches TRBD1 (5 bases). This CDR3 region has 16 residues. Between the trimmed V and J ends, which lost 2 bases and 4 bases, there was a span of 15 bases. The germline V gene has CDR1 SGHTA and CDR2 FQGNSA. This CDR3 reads CASSLTGGAVNQPQHF. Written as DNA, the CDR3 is TGTGCCAGCAGCTTAACCGGCGGGGCGGTAAATCAGCCCCAGCATTTT.

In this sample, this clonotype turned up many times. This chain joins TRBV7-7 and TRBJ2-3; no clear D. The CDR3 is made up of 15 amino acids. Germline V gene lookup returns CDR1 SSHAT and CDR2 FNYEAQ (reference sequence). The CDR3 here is CASLGPPERTDTQYF. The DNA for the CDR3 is TGTGCTAGCCTAGGACCCCCTGAGAGGACAGATACGCAGTATTTT.

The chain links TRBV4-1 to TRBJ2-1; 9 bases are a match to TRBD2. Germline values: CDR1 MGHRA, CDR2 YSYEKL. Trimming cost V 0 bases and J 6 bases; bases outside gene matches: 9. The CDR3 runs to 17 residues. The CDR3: CASSQDLRGGAFNEQFF. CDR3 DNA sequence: TGCGCCAGCAGCCAAGATCTTCGCGGGGGGGCATTCAATGAGCAGTTCTTC.

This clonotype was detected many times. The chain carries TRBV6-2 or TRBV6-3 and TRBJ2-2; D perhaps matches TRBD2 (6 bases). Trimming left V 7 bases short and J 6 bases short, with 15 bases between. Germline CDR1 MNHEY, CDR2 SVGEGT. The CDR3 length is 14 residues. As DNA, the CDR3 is TGTGCCAGCACCCGCGGGACCTCATCCGGGGAGCTGTTTTTT. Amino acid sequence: CASTRGTSSGELFF.

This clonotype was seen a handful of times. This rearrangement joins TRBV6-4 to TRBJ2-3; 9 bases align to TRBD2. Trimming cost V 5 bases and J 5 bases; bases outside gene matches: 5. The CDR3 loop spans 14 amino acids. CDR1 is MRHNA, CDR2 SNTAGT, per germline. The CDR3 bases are TGTGCCAGCAGTCCTAGCGGGGTTGAAGATACGCAGTATTTT. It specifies CASSPSGVEDTQYF.